This TCR beta chain was identified during a study of beta chain features in type 1 diabetes. At the level of the study: Healthy donors and patients had similar age, gender and cell yields.

A note on this clone: Its target is unknown.

Study conclusions and caveats: Compared to healthy donors, patients appeared to have naive, central memory and Treg TCRB repertoires that were more alike.

Naive, central memory, regulatory and stem cell-like memory cells within the CD4+ compartment were sorted using CD45RO/CCR7/CD25/CD127/CD95/CD27. Each sorted population was over 95% pure. Since all of the isolated RNA was reverse transcribed, expressed TCRB transcripts were what got sequenced. The method was immunoSEQ multiplex PCR; TCRdb's version includes in-frame clones alone and lacks a portion of them. The sample holds some 360,000 clones, around 19% seen once. Sequenced: naive CD4+ T cells from blood. This TCR was sampled from a woman aged 18-29 years in good health.

This CDR3 is CAWRPRWGAIYEQYF. CDR3 DNA sequence: TGTGCCTGGAGACCTCGGTGGGGAGCCATCTACGAGCAGTACTTC. The chain couples TRBV30 to TRBJ2-7; D perhaps matches TRBD2 (5 bases). The CDR3 has 15 residues. CDR1 and CDR2 (germline): GTSNPN, SVGIG (reference sequence). The germline V and J ends were trimmed by 3 bases and 3 bases, with 18 bases remaining between them.